What follows are 11 T cell receptor beta chains derived from one specimen sequenced in a study of PD-1 blockade in mismatch repair-deficient tumors. Generated by immunoSEQ multiplex PCR, the TCRdb table keeps only in-frame clones and is missing some. This table has 30,000 to 45,000 clones, roughly 85% appearing once. The sample in question was peripheral blood, obtained approximately 80 weeks after starting pembrolizumab. These receptors came from an adult with mismatch repair-deficient cancer.

The V call is TRBV5-6, the J call TRBJ2-7; TRBD1 matches at 9 bases. From germline, CDR1 is SGHDT and CDR2 YYEEEE. Trimming removed 3 bases from V and 5 bases from J; junction bases left unmatched: 18. The CDR3 is made up of 18 amino acids. CDR3 in DNA: TGTGCCAGCAGCTCGAGACAGGGGGGAACCTTTGGTCGGGACGAGCAGTACTTC. Its translation: CASSSRQGGTFGRDEQYF.

DNA for the CDR3: TGTGCCAGCAGCTTAGCGGGAGTTCTTAGCGGGGAGCTGTTTTTT. This gives the protein CASSLAGVLSGELFF. The rearrangement joins TRBV7-9 to TRBJ2-2; a possible D gene is TRBD2 (5 bases). The CDR3 length is 15 residues. Per germline, CDR1 SEHNR and CDR2 FQNEAQ (reference sequence). V dropped 0 bases and J dropped 7 bases, with 12 bases sitting between them.

This clone was counted once. The chain links TRBV7-3 to TRBJ2-3, with D maybe TRBD2 (6 bases). The CDR3 runs to 15 residues. Germline loops: CDR1 SGHTA, CDR2 FQGTGA. The V end lost 2 bases, the J end lost 3 bases, and 12 bases lay between the germline ends. The CDR3 nucleotides read TGTGCCAGCAGCTTATTCGGGGGTTGGACAGATACGCAGTATTTT. Amino acid sequence: CASSLFGGWTDTQYF.

The chain couples TRBV11-2 to TRBJ1-5; D remains unclear. Trimming cost V 2 bases and J 5 bases, with 7 bases left between them. Germline V gene lookup returns CDR1 SGHAT and CDR2 FQNNGV. The CDR3 contains 13 residues. CDR3 coding DNA: TGTGCCAGCAGCTTAAATTGGGATCAGCCCCAGCATTTT. This translates into CASSLNWDQPQHF. The complete variable domain, with remaining parts taken from reference TRBV11-2 and TRBJ1-5, reads EAGVAQSPRYKIIEKRQSVAFWCNPISGHATLYWYQQILGQGPKLLIQFQNNGVVDDSQLPKDRFSAERLKGVDSTLKIQPAKLEDSAVYLCASSLNWDQPQHFGDGTRLSIL.

The chain is built from TRBV19 and TRBJ2-7, with a possible D match to TRBD2 (5 bases). The germline V gene encodes CDR1 LNHDA and CDR2 SQIVND (reference sequence). V dropped 4 bases and J dropped 3 bases, with 13 bases sitting between them. The CDR3 is 14 amino acids. CDR3 DNA: TGTGCCAGTAGTACCCCTGACGGGGTCTACGAGCAGTACTTC. Amino acid sequence: CASSTPDGVYEQYF.

The chain couples TRBV18 to TRBJ2-1; D gene ambiguous. The V gene lost 5 bases and the J gene lost 6 bases, with 5 bases spanning the gap. This CDR3 comprises 11 residues. Germline CDR1 is KGHSH and CDR2 is LQKENI. The CDR3: CASSAGNEQFF. The CDR3 DNA sequence: TGTGCCAGCTCAGCAGGCAATGAGCAGTTCTTC. Full variable domain (outside the CDR3, taken from reference TRBV18 and TRBJ2-1): NAGVMQNPRHLVRRRGQEARLRCSPMKGHSHVYWYRQLPEEGLKFMVYLQKENIIDESGMPKERFSAEFPKEGPSILRIQQVVRGDSAAYFCASSAGNEQFFGPGTRLTVL.

The rearrangement joins TRBV11-3 to TRBJ2-1; 9 bases line up with TRBD2. V lost 5 bases, J lost 5 bases, and 7 bases stayed unmatched. The CDR3 extends over 15 amino acids. Germline loops: CDR1 SGHNT, CDR2 YENEEA. CDR3 protein: CASSELAGVDNEQFF. The CDR3 nucleotides are TGTGCCAGCAGCGAATTAGCGGGAGTCGACAATGAGCAGTTCTTC. Full variable domain (missing parts from reference TRBV11-3 and TRBJ2-1): EAGVVQSPRYKIIEKKQPVAFWCNPISGHNTLYWYLQNLGQGPELLIRYENEEAVDDSQLPKDRFSAERLKGVDSTLKIQPAELGDSAVYLCASSELAGVDNEQFFGPGTRLTVL.

The CDR3 loop is CASSILGLAGKNTGELFF. The CDR3 nucleotides read TGTGCCAGTAGTATTTTGGGACTAGCGGGAAAGAACACCGGGGAGCTGTTTTTT. The gene calls are TRBV19 and TRBJ2-2; 13 bases line up with TRBD2. The V gene end was trimmed by 3 bases and the J gene end by 1 base; junction bases not matched to a gene: 5. Per the germline V gene, CDR1 is LNHDA and CDR2 is SQIVND (reference sequence). The length of the CDR3 is 18 residues.

The chain combines TRBV2 with TRBJ2-1; TRBD2 matches at 9 bases. V shed 5 bases and J 4 bases; nucleotides not matched to a gene: 6. The germline CDR1 and CDR2 sequences are SNHLY and FYNNEI. This CDR3 has 15 amino acids. As DNA, the CDR3 is TGTGCCAGCAGTCCGACTAGCGGAGGTTACAATGAGCAGTTCTTC. Translated, it gives CASSPTSGGYNEQFF.

J is TRBJ1-4 and V is TRBV19, with a possible D match to TRBD1 (5 bases). CDR1 and CDR2 from the germline V gene are LNHDA and SQIVND (reference sequence). V lost 5 bases and J lost 8, with 18 bases in between. The length of the CDR3 is 15 residues. In nucleotides, the CDR3 is TGTGCCAGTAGTTTAACTCAGGGTCTTCGGGAAAAACTGTTTTTT. Its protein is CASSLTQGLREKLFF.

The CDR3 loop is CASRSGTSGYNEQFF. Written as DNA, the CDR3 is TGTGCCAGCAGGTCCGGGACTAGCGGCTACAATGAGCAGTTCTTC. This chain uses TRBV5-4 with TRBJ2-1; TRBD2 agrees at 11 bases. The CDR3 loop spans 15 amino acids. Germline CDR1 reads SGHNT; CDR2 reads YYREEE (reference sequence). With 5 bases clipped from V and 3 bases from J, the junction kept 4 bases outside the gene matches. Full variable domain (rest looked up from reference TRBV5-4 and TRBJ2-1): ETGVTQSPTHLIKTRGQQVTLRCSSQSGHNTVSWYQQALGQGPQFIFQYYREEENGRGNFPPRFSGLQFPNYSSELNVNALELDDSALYLCASRSGTSGYNEQFFGPGTRLTVL.